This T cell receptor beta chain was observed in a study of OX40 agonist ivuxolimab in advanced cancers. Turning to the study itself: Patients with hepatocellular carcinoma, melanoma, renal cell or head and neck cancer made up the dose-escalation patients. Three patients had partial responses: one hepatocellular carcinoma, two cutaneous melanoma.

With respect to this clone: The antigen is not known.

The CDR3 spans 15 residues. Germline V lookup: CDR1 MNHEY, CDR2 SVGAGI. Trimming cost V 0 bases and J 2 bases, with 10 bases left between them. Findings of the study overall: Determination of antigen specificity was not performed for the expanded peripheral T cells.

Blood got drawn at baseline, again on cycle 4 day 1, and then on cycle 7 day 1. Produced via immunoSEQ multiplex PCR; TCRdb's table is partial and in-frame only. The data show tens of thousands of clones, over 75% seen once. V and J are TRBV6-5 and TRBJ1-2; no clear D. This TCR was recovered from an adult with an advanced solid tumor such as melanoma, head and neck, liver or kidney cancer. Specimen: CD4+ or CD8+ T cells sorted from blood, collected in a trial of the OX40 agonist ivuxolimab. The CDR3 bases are TGTGCCAGCAGTTACTCAGGTCGGGAGAACTATGGCTACACCTTC. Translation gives CASSYSGRENYGYTF.